This T cell receptor (beta chain) was captured in a study of regulatory T cells in long-lasting Graves disease. Study-level background: Positivity for TSH receptor antibodies plus over 5 years of antithyroid drugs meant persistent Graves' disease. Study outcomes and limitations: With a small sample size, accuracy may have been reduced.

Investigators prepared the TCR beta libraries by applying iRepertoire HTBI primers and Arm-PCR of CDR3 regions. Source study methods: Samples jointly harbored 55 to 75 TRBV and 14 TRBJ segments. TCRdb independently ran MiXCR on the multiplex PCR reads; one entry per CDR3 protein. These V and J calls originate from TCRdb's pipeline instead of the authors' own analysis. The table includes hundreds of thousands of distinct CDR3 sequences, less than 25% detected once. Specified time point: persistent/refractory GD, antithyroid drugs over 5 years with positive TRAb. There was RNA extracted from PBMCs, and the TCR library was made from it. To note about this clonotype: Its antigen is undetermined.

Sequencing used peripheral blood mononuclear cells (PBMCs), obtained when the disease was refractory, from a patient treated with antithyroid drugs. The receptor comes from a female donor with Graves disease.

CDR3 residues: CASSGQGFAHEQYF. In DNA form, the CDR3 reads TGTGCCAGCTCCGGACAGGGGTTTGCCCACGAGCAGTACTTC. J is TRBJ2-7 and V is TRBV7-9; 9 positions agree with TRBD1. Germline CDR1 and CDR2: SEHNR and FQNEAQ (reference sequence). The length of the CDR3 is 14 residues. With V trimmed by 8 bases and J by 5 bases, 10 bases remained unmatched.